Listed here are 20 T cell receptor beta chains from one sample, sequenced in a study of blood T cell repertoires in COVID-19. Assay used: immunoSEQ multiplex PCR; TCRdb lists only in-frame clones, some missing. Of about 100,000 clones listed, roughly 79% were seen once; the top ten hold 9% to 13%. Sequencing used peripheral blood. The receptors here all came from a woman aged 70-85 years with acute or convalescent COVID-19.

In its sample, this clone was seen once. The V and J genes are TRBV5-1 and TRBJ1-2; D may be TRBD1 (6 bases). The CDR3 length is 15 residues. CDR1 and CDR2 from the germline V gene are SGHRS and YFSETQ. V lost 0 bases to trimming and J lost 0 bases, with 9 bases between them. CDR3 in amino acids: CASSLEGTTNYGYTF. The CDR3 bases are TGCGCCAGCAGCTTGGAAGGGACAACTAACTATGGCTACACCTTC.

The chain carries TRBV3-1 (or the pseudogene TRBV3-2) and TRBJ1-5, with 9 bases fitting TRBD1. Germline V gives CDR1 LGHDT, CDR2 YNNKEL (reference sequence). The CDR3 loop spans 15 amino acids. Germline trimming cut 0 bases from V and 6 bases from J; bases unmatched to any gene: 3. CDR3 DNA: TGTGCCAGCAGCCAAGATGTGACAGGGGGTCAGCCCCAGCATTTT. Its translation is CASSQDVTGGQPQHF.

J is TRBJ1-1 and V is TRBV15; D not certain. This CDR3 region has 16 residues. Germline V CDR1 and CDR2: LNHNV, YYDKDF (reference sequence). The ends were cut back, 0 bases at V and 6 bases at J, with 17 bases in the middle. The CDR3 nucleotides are TGTGCCACCAGCAGAGATAGAGGGTCTAGGGTCCCTGAAGCTTTCTTT. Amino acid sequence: CATSRDRGSRVPEAFF.

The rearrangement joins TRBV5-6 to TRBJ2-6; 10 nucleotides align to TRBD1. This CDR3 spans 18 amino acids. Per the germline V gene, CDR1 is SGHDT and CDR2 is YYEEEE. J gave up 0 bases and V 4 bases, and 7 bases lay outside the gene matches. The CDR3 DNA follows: TGTGCCAGCAGCCCTCAGGGACAGGGGCTCTCTGGGGCCAACGTCCTGACTTTC. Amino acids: CASSPQGQGLSGANVLTF.

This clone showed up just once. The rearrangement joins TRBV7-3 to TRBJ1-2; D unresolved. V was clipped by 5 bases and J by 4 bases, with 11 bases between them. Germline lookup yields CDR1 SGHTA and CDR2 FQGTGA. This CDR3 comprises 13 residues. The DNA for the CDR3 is TGTGCCAGCAGCACCACGGAGGGCTATGGCTACACCTTC. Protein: CASSTTEGYGYTF.

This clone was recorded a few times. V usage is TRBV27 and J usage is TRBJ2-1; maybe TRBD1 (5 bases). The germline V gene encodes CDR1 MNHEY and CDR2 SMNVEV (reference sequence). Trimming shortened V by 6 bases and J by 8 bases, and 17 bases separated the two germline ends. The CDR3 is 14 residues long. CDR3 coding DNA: TGTGCCAGCAGGGGTGAAAGGGGTATCGATGAGCAGTTCTTC. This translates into CASRGERGIDEQFF.

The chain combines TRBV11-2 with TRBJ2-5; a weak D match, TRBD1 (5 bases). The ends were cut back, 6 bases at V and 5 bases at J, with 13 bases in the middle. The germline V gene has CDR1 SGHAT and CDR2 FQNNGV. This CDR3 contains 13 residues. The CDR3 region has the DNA TGTGCCAGCAGTCCCCAGGGTCCTGAGACCCAGTACTTC. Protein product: CASSPQGPETQYF. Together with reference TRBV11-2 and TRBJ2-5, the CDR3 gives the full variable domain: EAGVAQSPRYKIIEKRQSVAFWCNPISGHATLYWYQQILGQGPKLLIQFQNNGVVDDSQLPKDRFSAERLKGVDSTLKIQPAKLEDSAVYLCASSPQGPETQYFGPGTRLLVL.

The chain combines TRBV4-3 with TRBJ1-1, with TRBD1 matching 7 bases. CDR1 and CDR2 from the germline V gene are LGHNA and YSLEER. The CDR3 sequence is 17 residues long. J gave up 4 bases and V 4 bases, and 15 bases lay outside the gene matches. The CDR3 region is CASSRATQGWGGTEAFF. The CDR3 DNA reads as TGCGCCAGCAGCCGTGCGACACAGGGGTGGGGAGGCACTGAAGCTTTCTTT.

The CDR3 protein is CAIRRDGSYEQYF. CDR3 DNA: TGTGCCATTAGGCGGGACGGCTCCTACGAGCAGTACTTC. The chain has TRBV27 and TRBJ2-7; D is perhaps TRBD2 (6 bases). V was clipped by 10 bases and J by 0 bases, with 13 bases between them. CDR1 and CDR2 from the germline V gene are MNHEY and SMNVEV (reference sequence). This CDR3 is 13 amino acids long.

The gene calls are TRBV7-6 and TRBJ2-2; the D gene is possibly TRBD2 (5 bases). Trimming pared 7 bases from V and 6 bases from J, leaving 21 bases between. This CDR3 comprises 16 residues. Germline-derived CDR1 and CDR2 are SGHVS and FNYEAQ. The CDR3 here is CASTPSVVGSAGELFF. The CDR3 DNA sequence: TGTGCCAGCACTCCTTCGGTAGTCGGTAGCGCCGGGGAGCTGTTTTTT.

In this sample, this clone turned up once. The CDR3 nucleotides are TGTGCCAGCAGTCGCGGCTCCGGGACTAGCGGGGTGTCTAGCACAGATACGCAGTATTTT. Translated: CASSRGSGTSGVSSTDTQYF. The rearrangement joins TRBV9 to TRBJ2-3; 13 bases are shared with TRBD2. CDR1 and CDR2 from the germline V gene are SGDLS and YYNGEE. With 5 bases clipped from V and 0 bases from J, the junction kept 15 bases outside the gene matches. CDR3 size: 20 residues.

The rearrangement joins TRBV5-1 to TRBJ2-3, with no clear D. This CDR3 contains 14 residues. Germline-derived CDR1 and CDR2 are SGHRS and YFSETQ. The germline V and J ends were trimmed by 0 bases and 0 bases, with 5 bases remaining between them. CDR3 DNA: TGCGCCAGCAGCTTGGCCTTCAGCACAGATACGCAGTATTTT. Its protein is CASSLAFSTDTQYF.

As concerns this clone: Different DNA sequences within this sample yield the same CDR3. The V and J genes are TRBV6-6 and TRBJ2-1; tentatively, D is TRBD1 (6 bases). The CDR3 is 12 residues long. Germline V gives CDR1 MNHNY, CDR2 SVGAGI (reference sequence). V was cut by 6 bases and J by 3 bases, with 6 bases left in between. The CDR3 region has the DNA TGTGCCAGCAGGACAGGCTACAATGAGCAGTTCTTC. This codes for CASRTGYNEQFF.

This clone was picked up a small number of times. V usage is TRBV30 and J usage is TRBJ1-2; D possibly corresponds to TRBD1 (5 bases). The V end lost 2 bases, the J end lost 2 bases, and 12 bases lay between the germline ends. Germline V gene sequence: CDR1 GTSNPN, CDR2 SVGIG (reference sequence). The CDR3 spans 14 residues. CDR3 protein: CAWSRGSLNYGYTF. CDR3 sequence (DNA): TGTGCCTGGAGTCGGGGGAGTTTGAACTATGGCTACACCTTC.

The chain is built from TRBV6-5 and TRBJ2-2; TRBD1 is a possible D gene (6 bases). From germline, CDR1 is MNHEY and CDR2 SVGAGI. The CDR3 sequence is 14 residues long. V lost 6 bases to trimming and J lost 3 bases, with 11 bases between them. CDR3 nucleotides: TGTGCCAGCAGGATGACAGGAGACACCGGGGAGCTGTTTTTT. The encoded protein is CASRMTGDTGELFF.

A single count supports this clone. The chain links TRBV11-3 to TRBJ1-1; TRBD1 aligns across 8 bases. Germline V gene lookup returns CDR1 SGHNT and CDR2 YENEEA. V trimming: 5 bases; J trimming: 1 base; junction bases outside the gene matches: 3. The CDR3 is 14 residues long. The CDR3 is CASSPGQGNTEAFF. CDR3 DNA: TGTGCCAGCAGCCCTGGACAGGGGAACACTGAAGCTTTCTTT.

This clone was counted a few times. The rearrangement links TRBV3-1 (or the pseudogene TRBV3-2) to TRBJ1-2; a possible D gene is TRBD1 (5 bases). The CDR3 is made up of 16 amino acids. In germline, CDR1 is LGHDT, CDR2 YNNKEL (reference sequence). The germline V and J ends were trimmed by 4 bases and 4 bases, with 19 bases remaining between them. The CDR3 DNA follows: TGTGCCAGCAGCCCGTGGGGGGGGTCTGCTTTCTATGGCTACACCTTC. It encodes CASSPWGGSAFYGYTF.

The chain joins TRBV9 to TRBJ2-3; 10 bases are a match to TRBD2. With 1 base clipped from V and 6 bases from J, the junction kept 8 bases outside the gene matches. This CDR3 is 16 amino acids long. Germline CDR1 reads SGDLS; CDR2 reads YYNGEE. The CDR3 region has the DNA TGTGCCAGCAGCGTATTCGTAGCGGGGGGTTCTGATACGCAGTATTTT. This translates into CASSVFVAGGSDTQYF.

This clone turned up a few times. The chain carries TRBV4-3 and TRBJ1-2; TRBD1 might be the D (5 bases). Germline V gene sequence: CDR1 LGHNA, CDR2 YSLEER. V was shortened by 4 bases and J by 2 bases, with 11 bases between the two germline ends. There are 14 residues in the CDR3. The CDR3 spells CASSRGTVNYGYTF. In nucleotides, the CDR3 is TGCGCCAGCAGCCGCGGGACGGTGAACTATGGCTACACCTTC.

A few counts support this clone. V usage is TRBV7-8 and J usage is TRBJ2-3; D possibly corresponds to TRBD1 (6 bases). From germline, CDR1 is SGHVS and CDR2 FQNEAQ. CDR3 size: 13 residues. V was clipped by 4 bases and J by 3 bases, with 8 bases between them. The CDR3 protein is CASSSGVTDTQYF. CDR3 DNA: TGTGCCAGCAGCTCAGGGGTGACAGATACGCAGTATTTT.